This T cell receptor beta chain was documented in a study of CD8 T cells in Susac syndrome. Patients having Susac syndrome satisfied recently defined diagnostic criteria for definite or probable disease. Negative isolation yielded CD4+ and CD8+ T cells, and FACS enriched TEMRA cells. An amount of RNA that ranged from roughly 0.5 to 1 ug was reverse transcribed with random hexamers. TCRdb processed the immunoSEQ multiplex PCR reads anew with MiXCR; each CDR3 protein has one entry. The sample carries 77,000 or so distinct CDR3 sequences, approximately 94% recorded once. Germline V gene data show CDR1 as SGHVS and CDR2 as FQNEAQ. The CDR3 covers 13 residues. Trimming cost V 5 bases and J 2 bases, with 9 bases left between them.

Input material: CD4+ T cells from PBMCs. The chain is built from TRBV7-8 and TRBJ1-2; D is unresolved. The receptor was derived from a human donor with Susac syndrome. CDR3: CASSIDTNYGYTF. In nucleotides, the CDR3 is TGTGCCAGCAGCATCGACACGAACTATGGCTACACCTTC.